This entry is about one TCR beta chain. CD45RO-negative, CCR7-positively selected cells formed the naive CD8 fraction, excluding terminally differentiated effector memory CD45RA+ cells. These data belong to a study of shared clonotypes between healthy human individuals. The CDR3 sequence is 15 residues long. Germline lookup yields CDR1 MNHEY and CDR2 SMNVEV (reference sequence). The germline V and J ends were trimmed by 0 bases and 4 bases, with 12 bases remaining between them. Data came from immunoSEQ multiplex PCR; TCRdb stores just in-frame clones and leaves some out. The sample lists about 1,800,000 clones, about 95% occurring once.

The chain recombines TRBV27 with TRBJ1-2; D remains unclear. Sequenced material: naive CD8+ T cells sorted from blood. The TCR comes from a young man in good health. CDR3 DNA sequence: TGTGCCAGCAGTTTATCCCCTCCAGGCGTCTATGGCTACACCTTC. Its protein is CASSLSPPGVYGYTF.